A selection of T cell receptor beta chains follows, all from one sample in a study of T cell responses to AZD1222 COVID-19 vaccine. The assay was immunoSEQ multiplex PCR, and TCRdb's table has in-frame clones only and misses some. This table holds around 120,000 clones, approximately 88% found once. This material consisted of peripheral blood, taken on day 0 of AZD1222 vaccination. The receptors were gathered from an adult in good health. Each CDR3 is given with its conserved first and last residue. Fields, in order: clone size, J gene, D gene, V gene, CDR3 DNA, CDR3 protein. D genes are given only for firm matches. Clone size is given for some rows only: seen once, a few or many times, or a class if the clone is expanded.

>-|TRBJ1-5|-|TRBV6-4
TGTGCCAGCAGTGAAAGAGCTGGAATTCAGCCCCAGCATTTT
CASSERAGIQPQHF
>-|TRBJ1-3|TRBD1|TRBV7-2
TGTGCCAGCAGCGACCGACCGGGACAGGGTCGTGGAAACACCATATATTTT
CASSDRPGQGRGNTIYF
>-|TRBJ1-2|-|TRBV5-5
TGTGCCAGCAGCTCGGAATTTCATGGCTACACCTTC
CASSSEFHGYTF
>-|TRBJ2-3|TRBD1|TRBV3-1/TRBV3-2
TGTGCCAGCAGCCAACCGGGACAGGGTAGGAGTTGGCAGTATTTT
CASSQPGQGRSWQYF
>once|TRBJ2-7|TRBD2|TRBV7-2
TGTGCCAGCAGCTTACAAGCGGGGCTCACCTACGAGCAGTACTTC
CASSLQAGLTYEQYF
>-|TRBJ1-2|-|TRBV20-1
TGCTCCGCCGGGGCGATTGGAGGCTACACCTTC
CSAGAIGGYTF
>once|TRBJ2-7|TRBD1|TRBV5-4
TGTGCCAGCAGCCCCCCCACAGGGGAGTTAGGCGAGCAGTACTTC
CASSPPTGELGEQYF
>-|TRBJ1-2|-|TRBV6-6
TGTGCCAGCAGAACTGGACAAATCTATAACTATGGCTACACCTTC
CASRTGQIYNYGYTF
>-|TRBJ2-2|TRBD2|TRBV4-1
TGCGCCAGCAGCCTAAGGGGAGGGGTTGGGACCGGGGAGCTGTTTTTT
CASSLRGGVGTGELFF
>-|TRBJ1-2|-|TRBV11-2
TGTGCCAGCAGCTTGAACAGGGTTGATGGCTACACCTTC
CASSLNRVDGYTF
>-|TRBJ2-1|-|TRBV13
TGTGCCAGCAGCTCCCTCGGATACAATGAGCAGTTCTTC
CASSSLGYNEQFF
>few|TRBJ2-4|-|TRBV6-5
TGTGCCAGCAGGGCCGCGAGAACGGCCAAAAACATTCAGTACTTC
CASRAARTAKNIQYF
>-|TRBJ1-4|-|TRBV2
TGTGCCAGCAGCCCGCCGACAGCAACTAATGAAAAACTGTTTTTT
CASSPPTATNEKLFF
>-|TRBJ2-7|TRBD2|TRBV5-1
TGCGCCAGCGCCCCCCTTCCCCGGGGGGGGGCACTTAACGAGCAGTACTTC
CASAPLPRGGALNEQYF
>-|TRBJ1-6|-|TRBV14
TGTGCCAGCAGCCAAGCACCTAAGGGGAAGAGTAATTCACCCCTCCACTTT
CASSQAPKGKSNSPLHF
>few|TRBJ1-4|TRBD1|TRBV7-9
TGTGCCAGCAGCTCCGGGACAGGGGATGAAAAACTGTTTTTT
CASSSGTGDEKLFF
>-|TRBJ1-3|-|TRBV4-3
TGCGCCAGCAGCCGCTCGGCGGGGATCTCCGGAAACACCATATATTTT
CASSRSAGISGNTIYF
>-|TRBJ1-6|TRBD1|TRBV9
TGTGCCAGCACCGTCGGTGTGGGACAGGGTTATTCACCCCTCCACTTT
CASTVGVGQGYSPLHF
>once|TRBJ2-7|-|TRBV7-2
TGTGCCAGCAGCTCCCCAATCTCCTACGAGCAGTACTTC
CASSSPISYEQYF
>-|TRBJ1-2|-|TRBV19
TGTGCCAGTAGTAGCCGGGATGGTGGCTACACCTTC
CASSSRDGGYTF
>once|TRBJ2-3|TRBD2|TRBV9
TGTGCCAGCAGCCCACCTCGAGCGGGGGGGGCTTTGCTCACAGATACGCAGTATTTT
CASSPPRAGGALLTDTQYF
>-|TRBJ2-4|-|TRBV7-3
TGTGCCAGCAGCTTAGGTCCGATTAACATTCAGTACTTC
CASSLGPINIQYF
>-|TRBJ2-2|TRBD1|TRBV6-7
TGTGCCAACATTAAAAAAACAGGGGGCGCGAACACCGGGGAGCTGTTTTTT
CANIKKTGGANTGELFF
>-|TRBJ2-1|TRBD2|TRBV7-9
TGTGCCAGCAGCTTAGCCGGGACTAGCGGGGGCCAGTTCTTC
CASSLAGTSGGQFF
>-|TRBJ1-1|-|TRBV12-2
TGTGCAAGTCCCCCTCGAGGATTCGGCCCCACTGAAGCTTTCTTT
CASPPRGFGPTEAFF
>-|TRBJ2-2|-|TRBV27
TGTGCCAGCAGTTTCCCCCAGGGGTTTAAGGTCACCGGGGAGCTGTTTTTT
CASSFPQGFKVTGELFF
>once|TRBJ2-7|-|TRBV11-2
TGTGCCAGCACCGCGGACGGATTCTACGAGCAGTACTTC
CASTADGFYEQYF
>-|TRBJ2-1|-|TRBV5-1
TGCGCCAGCAGCTTCCACAATGAGCAGTTCTTC
CASSFHNEQFF
>-|TRBJ1-5|TRBD1|TRBV4-3
TGCGCCAGCAGCCACGGGACAGGGGACAATCAGCCCCAGCATTTT
CASSHGTGDNQPQHF
>-|TRBJ2-5|TRBD2|TRBV7-2
TGTGCCAGCAGCTTAAGCGGGGGCGGGAAGACCCAGTACTTC
CASSLSGGGKTQYF
>-|TRBJ1-4|-|TRBV2
TGTGCCAGCAGTCCCAGGGGCAATGAAAAACTGTTTTTT
CASSPRGNEKLFF
>-|TRBJ2-7|-|TRBV11-2
TGTGCCAGCAGCTTTGGACCCGAGCAGTACTTC
CASSFGPEQYF
>-|TRBJ2-5|-|TRBV11-2
TGTGCCAGCAGCTTAGATCGCGGGTTGAAGACCCAGTACTTC
CASSLDRGLKTQYF
>-|TRBJ1-6|-|TRBV5-1
TGCGCCAGCAGCTTGGACCCGGGTGTAAATTCACCCCTCCACTTT
CASSLDPGVNSPLHF
>-|TRBJ1-5|TRBD1|TRBV6-5
TGTGCCAGCAGTAGGGACAGGGGGATCGATCAGCCCCAGCATTTT
CASSRDRGIDQPQHF
>-|TRBJ2-3|-|TRBV5-1
TGCGCCAGCAGCTTGGGAGGCGGGGCGGTGGATACGCAGTATTTT
CASSLGGGAVDTQYF
>-|TRBJ1-6|TRBD1|TRBV9
TGTGCCAGCAGCGTCGAGGGACAGGGACCTGATCTCCACTTT
CASSVEGQGPDLHF
>many|TRBJ1-5|-|TRBV12-3/TRBV12-4
TGTGCCAGCAGTTCGTTGGGAGGACCTCAGCATTTT
CASSSLGGPQHF
>few|TRBJ1-6|-|TRBV27
TGTGCCAGCAGTTACGGGGCAGATAATTCACCCCTCCACTTT
CASSYGADNSPLHF
>-|TRBJ2-2|-|TRBV7-3
TGTGCCAGCAGCTTAAATGGGGGCGTGGACACCGGGGAGCTGTTTTTT
CASSLNGGVDTGELFF
>-|TRBJ1-2|TRBD1|TRBV18
TGTGCCAGCTCCCCCGGGACAGACTCTTACACCTTC
CASSPGTDSYTF
>few|TRBJ1-5|-|TRBV5-6
TGTGCCAGCAGCTTGGGGCAGGCGCGCAATCAGCCCCAGCATTTT
CASSLGQARNQPQHF
>-|TRBJ2-2|TRBD2|TRBV18
TGTGCCAGCTCACCACTAGCGGGGGACAACACCGGGGAGCTGTTTTTT
CASSPLAGDNTGELFF
>-|TRBJ1-5|-|TRBV12-3/TRBV12-4
TGTGCCAGCAGTTTAGATGGTCAGCCCCAGCATTTT
CASSLDGQPQHF
>-|TRBJ1-6|TRBD1|TRBV6-2/TRBV6-3
TGTGCCAGCAGTTGGGGGACAGGGGTAAAATCCCCCCTCCACTTT
CASSWGTGVKSPLHF
>-|TRBJ2-7|TRBD2|TRBV7-9
TGTGCCAGCAGCTTAGAGAGACTAGCGGGGGGGAGGAGCTCCTACGAGCAGTACTTC
CASSLERLAGGRSSYEQYF
>-|TRBJ1-2|-|TRBV11-2
TGTGCCAGCAGCTTATTATCGTGGGTTTCTAACTATGGCTACACCTTC
CASSLLSWVSNYGYTF
>-|TRBJ1-1|-|TRBV9
TGTGCCAGCAGCGTAGCAGGTAACACTGAAGCTTTCTTT
CASSVAGNTEAFF
>-|TRBJ1-4|TRBD1|TRBV6-2/TRBV6-3
TGTGCCAGCAGTGACAGGGGATGGTTGTTTTTT
CASSDRGWLFF
>few|TRBJ2-7|-|TRBV3-1/TRBV3-2
TGTGCCAGCAGCCAAGGGACTACCTACGAGCAGTACTTC
CASSQGTTYEQYF
>-|TRBJ2-3|TRBD2|TRBV7-9
TGTGCCAGCAGCTTCTCGGGGCGGGGGAAACTAGATACGCAGTATTTT
CASSFSGRGKLDTQYF
>-|TRBJ1-2|-|TRBV2
TGTGCCAGCATCAGCAGGGCCCCCTTCTATGGCTACACCTTC
CASISRAPFYGYTF
>-|TRBJ1-1|-|TRBV20-1
TGCAGTGCTAGTGTGGGGGCGCGGAACACTGAAGCTTTCTTT
CSASVGARNTEAFF
>-|TRBJ1-2|-|TRBV5-4
TGTGCCAGCAGCTTATGGGCAGGGTCTAACTATGGCTACACCTTC
CASSLWAGSNYGYTF